This T cell receptor (beta chain) is from a study of beta chain features in type 1 diabetes. Study context: Summed over all samples, the examined sorted cells came to about 110 million.

General study findings and limits: Lower insertion and higher deletion counts appeared at VDJ junctions in type 1 diabetes patients. The cDNA sequencing approach could over-represent high-TCR-expressing cells. Moderate but significant shortening of TCRB CDR3s was recorded in all four CD4+ subsets from Type 1 diabetes patients.

Expressed TCRB transcripts got sequenced, as all isolated RNA was reverse transcribed. The protocol was immunoSEQ multiplex PCR, while the TCRdb copy is restricted to in-frame clones and leaves out a portion. The table includes roughly 610,000 clones, around 15% detected once. With V trimmed by 5 bases and J by 0 bases, 4 bases remained unmatched. This CDR3 has 14 residues. Germline V gene sequence: CDR1 SGHTA, CDR2 FQGNSA. This clone has just a few counts. Antigen: not known. This TCR came from a man younger than 35 in good health. Sequencing was carried out using naive CD4+ T cells from blood. The chain joins TRBV7-2 to TRBJ2-7, with 7 bases fitting TRBD1. The CDR3 bases are TGTGCCAGCAGCACGGGACAGCTCTCCTACGAGCAGTACTTC. Translated: CASSTGQLSYEQYF. Drawing the rest from reference TRBV7-2 and TRBJ2-7, the complete variable domain is GAGVSQSPSNKVTEKGKDVELRCDPISGHTALYWYRQSLGQGLEFLIYFQGNSAPDKSGLPSDRFSAERTGGSVSTLTIQRTQQEDSAVYLCASSTGQLSYEQYFGPGTRLTVT.